A single sample gave rise to the 22 T cell receptor beta chains below, sequenced in a study of metastatic and nonmetastatic thyroid tumors. TCRdb reassembled clones from the PCR reads with MiXCR. Of fewer than 55,000 clones in the sample, under 20% are singletons; the top ten hold roughly 22%. Ahead of thyroid surgery, no patient had received treatment of any kind. The specimen was blood. These receptors were obtained from a female donor with papillary thyroid cancer or a benign thyroid nodule (not recorded which). Some clones in this sample may be carry-over from other donors' samples.

The CDR3 bases are TGTGCCACCAGTGTCCCAGCGGGATCATCCTACAATGAGCAGTTCTTC. Translation gives CATSVPAGSSYNEQFF. This chain uses TRBV24-1 with TRBJ2-1; TRBD2 matches 7 bases. Germline trimming cut 5 bases from V and 1 base from J; bases unmatched to any gene: 7. The CDR3 totals 16 residues. Germline V gene lookup returns CDR1 KGHDR and CDR2 SFDVKD.

In this sample, this clone turned up many times. Other DNA sequences in the same sample also yield this CDR3. The V gene is TRBV19, the J gene TRBJ1-2, with 8 bases aligning to TRBD1. Germline values: CDR1 LNHDA, CDR2 SQIVND (reference sequence). V lost 6 bases, J lost 7 bases, and 4 bases stayed unmatched. This CDR3 comprises 12 residues. The CDR3 loop is CASSGQGVGYTF. In DNA, the CDR3 is TGTGCCAGTAGCGGACAGGGTGTTGGCTACACCTTC.

This clone was observed at least ten times. This chain joins TRBV2 and TRBJ2-3, with D perhaps matching TRBD2 (7 bases). The V gene's germline CDR1 is SNHLY and CDR2 FYNNEI. V gave up 2 bases and J gave up 4 bases, with 16 bases separating them. The CDR3 contains 16 residues. CDR3 loop: CASSEPVGGRADTQYF. CDR3 nucleotide sequence: TGTGCCAGCAGTGAACCTGTCGGGGGGCGGGCAGATACGCAGTATTTT.

This clone was observed at least ten times. Distinct nucleotide sequences in the sample also encode this CDR3. The chain has TRBV19 and TRBJ2-7; 8 bases match TRBD2. Germline CDR1 LNHDA, CDR2 SQIVND (reference sequence). The CDR3 contains 15 residues. Losses at the gene ends were 5 bases for V and 0 bases for J; bases not matched to a gene: 6. CDR3 coding DNA: TGTGCCAGTAGTCGTACTAGCGGAAGCTCCTACGAGCAGTACTTC. Amino acid sequence: CASSRTSGSSYEQYF.

Ten or more counts support this clone. V usage is TRBV29-1 and J usage is TRBJ1-2; possible D gene TRBD1, 5 bases. The V gene lost 4 bases and the J gene lost 7 bases, with 10 bases spanning the gap. The CDR3 consists of 11 residues. The germline V gene has CDR1 SQVTM and CDR2 ANQGSEA. The CDR3 DNA reads as TGCAGCGTTGCTCAGGGCGGTGGCTACACCTTC. Translated: CSVAQGGGYTF.

This clone was picked up many times. The chain joins TRBV9 to TRBJ1-3; D is unresolved. The germline V gene encodes CDR1 SGDLS and CDR2 YYNGEE. V was cut by 4 bases and J by 0 bases, with 17 bases left in between. This CDR3 comprises 17 residues. The CDR3 DNA reads TGTGCCAGCAGCTCCAACCCCTTAATCAACTCTGGAAACACCATATATTTT. This sequence encodes CASSSNPLINSGNTIYF.

On this clone itself: This likely comes from a read error, as the CDR3 has no conserved phenylalanine or tryptophan at its end. The DNA is left out, because the CDR3 cannot be placed on it with certainty; the CDR3 is given as TCRdb lists it. The rearrangement joins TRBV9 to TRBJ1-6. Germline CDR1 SGDLS, CDR2 YYNGEE. The CDR3 has 9 amino acids, counting both end residues. The CDR3 here is CASSPLGGP.

The table lists this clone with many counts. Other DNA sequences in the sample encode the same CDR3. The rearrangement uses TRBV28 and TRBJ1-2; no clear D. The germline gives CDR1 MDHEN, CDR2 SYDVKM. V shed 1 base and J shed 5 bases, with 8 bases lying between them. The CDR3 spans 13 residues. CDR3 sequence (DNA): TGTGCCAGCAGTTTATCCGGCACGTATGGCTACACCTTC. Translated, it gives CASSLSGTYGYTF.

At least ten counts were recorded for this clone. The rearrangement joins TRBV11-2 to TRBJ2-7, with 7 bases matching TRBD2. There are 14 residues in the CDR3. Germline V gene data show CDR1 as SGHAT and CDR2 as FQNNGV. Germline trimming cut 1 base from V and 7 bases from J; bases unmatched to any gene: 7. CDR3 nucleotide sequence: TGTGCCAGCAGCTTAGCGGGAGGATCGTGGGAGCAGTACTTC. Its translation: CASSLAGGSWEQYF.

This clone occurred many times. The rearrangement links TRBV11-2 to TRBJ2-1; D is uncertain. V was cut by 0 bases and J by 5 bases, with 11 bases left in between. The length of the CDR3 is 15 residues. Looked up from germline, CDR1 is SGHAT and CDR2 is FQNNGV. CDR3 nucleotides: TGTGCCAGCAGCTTAGATGAGGCTAATCACAATGAGCAGTTCTTC. Protein: CASSLDEANHNEQFF.

This clone was counted at least ten times. The chain carries TRBV9 and TRBJ2-1; TRBD2 is a possible D gene (6 bases). Germline V CDR1 and CDR2: SGDLS, YYNGEE. This CDR3 has 13 amino acids. The V and J ends lost 0 bases and 10 bases respectively, with 11 bases between them. The CDR3 loop is CASSVVELAEQFF. The DNA for the CDR3 is TGTGCCAGCAGCGTAGTCGAACTAGCCGAGCAGTTCTTC.

Note on this clone: This may arise from a read error, as a much more abundant clone is one base away. This chain connects TRBV18 to TRBJ2-3; D uncertain. Germline V CDR1 and CDR2: KGHSH, LQKENI. CDR3 length: 13 residues. CDR3 residues: CASSPRFTDTKYF. DNA of the CDR3: TGTGCCAGCTCACCCAGGTTCACAGATACGAAGTATTTT.

This clone was counted ten times or more. The chain recombines TRBV7-6 with TRBJ2-1, with 8 bases lining up with TRBD2. CDR1 and CDR2 from the germline V gene are SGHVS and FNYEAQ. V shed 3 bases, J shed 4 bases, and the junction held 2 bases outside the gene matches. The CDR3 is 14 amino acids. CDR3 region: CASSFSGAYNEQFF. The CDR3 region has the DNA TGTGCCAGCAGCTTTAGCGGGGCATACAATGAGCAGTTCTTC.

The chain joins TRBV12-3 or TRBV12-4 to TRBJ1-3; D is unclear. V lost 7 bases and J 0 bases, leaving 13 bases between the germline ends. The CDR3 consists of 15 residues. The CDR3: CASKWRRDSGNTIYF. As DNA, the CDR3 is TGTGCCAGCAAGTGGAGGCGTGACTCTGGAAACACCATATATTTT.

By share, this clone ranks as medium-sized. The chain couples TRBV6-1 to TRBJ1-3, with D hard to call. The ends were cut back, 4 bases at V and 0 bases at J, with 13 bases in the middle. Looked up from germline, CDR1 is MNHNS and CDR2 is SASEGT. The CDR3 loop spans 16 amino acids. CDR3 nucleotides: TGTGCCAGCAGTGTAATACCCATAGGCTCTGGAAACACCATATATTTT. It is translated as CASSVIPIGSGNTIYF.

This clone was counted ten times or more. The chain couples TRBV6-1 to TRBJ2-7; perhaps TRBD2 as D (6 bases). The V gene lost 1 base and the J gene lost 0 bases, with 7 bases spanning the gap. The CDR3 runs 14 residues. Germline V lookup: CDR1 MNHNS, CDR2 SASEGT. The DNA for the CDR3 is TGTGCCAGCAGTGAAGGGGGGGTCTCCTACGAGCAGTACTTC. Protein: CASSEGGVSYEQYF.

In this sample, this clone is medium-sized (0.01 to 0.1%). The chain combines TRBV6-2 or TRBV6-3 with TRBJ2-3; a possible D gene is TRBD2 (6 bases). Germline V CDR1 and CDR2: MNHEY, SVGEGT. The CDR3 consists of 15 residues. Between the trimmed V and J ends, which lost 6 bases and 5 bases, there was a span of 18 bases. The CDR3 region is CASSSPGLGGDTQYF. The DNA of the CDR3 is TGTGCCAGCAGCAGCCCCGGACTGGGGGGAGATACGCAGTATTTT.

The table lists this clone with many counts. CDR3 amino acids: CASSIGTSSYNEQFF. For the CDR3, the DNA is TGCGCCAGCAGCATTGGGACTAGCAGTTACAATGAGCAGTTCTTC. This chain joins TRBV5-1 and TRBJ2-1; the match to TRBD2 covers 9 bases. Germline CDR1 reads SGHRS; CDR2 reads YFSETQ. The CDR3 runs to 15 residues. Losses at the gene ends were 4 bases for V and 4 bases for J; bases not matched to a gene: 6.

This clone was found many times. The chain recombines TRBV27 with TRBJ2-3; D remains unclear. The germline V and J ends were trimmed by 2 bases and 1 base, with 7 bases remaining between them. The CDR3 totals 14 residues. Germline lookup yields CDR1 MNHEY and CDR2 SMNVEV (reference sequence). CDR3: CASSLGPGTDTQYF. The CDR3 DNA reads TGTGCCAGCAGTTTAGGGCCAGGCACAGATACGCAGTATTTT.

Points on this clone: The conserved phenylalanine or tryptophan normally closing the CDR3 is absent here, so this likely arose from a read error. The DNA is omitted, as the CDR3 cannot be located on it reliably, and the CDR3 follows TCRdb's listing. V usage is TRBV6-1 and J usage is TRBJ2-1; the table's D gene call, TRBD2, was not cross checked with the DNA. Germline assignment: CDR1 MNHNS and CDR2 SASEGT. The length of the CDR3 is 15 amino acids, counting both ends. The CDR3 loop reads CASSEGPSAFDEQGC.

A few counts support this clone. The rearrangement uses TRBV28 and TRBJ2-1; 7 bases match TRBD1. The germline gives CDR1 MDHEN, CDR2 SYDVKM. The CDR3 length is 13 residues. The trim removed 6 bases at V and 6 bases at J, leaving 5 bases unmatched. As DNA, the CDR3 is TGTGCCAGCAGACGGCAGGGGGTCAATGAGCAGTTCTTC. Protein: CASRRQGVNEQFF.

This clone occurred many times. The chain has TRBV4-1 and TRBJ1-2; D not certain. Germline V gene lookup returns CDR1 MGHRA and CDR2 YSYEKL. Trimming pared 2 bases from V and 4 bases from J, leaving 14 bases between. This CDR3 has 15 residues. CDR3 protein: CASSQPEPARYGYTF. DNA for the CDR3: TGCGCCAGCAGCCAACCTGAACCCGCCCGCTATGGCTACACCTTC.